One and the same sample provided the 26 T cell receptor beta chains below, sequenced in a study of regulatory T cells in long-lasting Graves disease. Time point here: persistent/refractory GD, antithyroid drugs over 5 years with positive TRAb. PBMC RNA was the source of the TCR library. In building TCR beta libraries, iRepertoire HTBI primers were used together with Arm-PCR of CDR3 regions. TCRdb ran MiXCR on the multiplex PCR reads and lists one entry per CDR3 protein. The table lists approximately 400,000 distinct CDR3 sequences, 23% of them singletons. The specimen comprised peripheral blood mononuclear cells (PBMCs), sampled when the disease was refractory, from a patient treated with antithyroid drugs. The origin of the receptors is a female donor with Graves disease.

In this sample, this clonotype turned up a few times. The V gene is TRBV27, the J gene TRBJ2-7, with 8 bases fitting TRBD2. This CDR3 is built from 15 residues. Germline-derived CDR1 and CDR2 are MNHEY and SMNVEV (reference sequence). The junction had 6 bases not matched to a gene; V was cut back by 2 bases and J by 3 bases. CDR3 in DNA: TGTGCCAGCAGTTTAACCCGGGGGGGATACTACGAGCAGTACTTC. This gives the protein CASSLTRGGYYEQYF.

This clonotype was counted between two and nine times. CDR3 bases: TGCGCCAGCAGCTTCAGACTAGCGGGAGTAGGTGAGCAGTTCTTC. It yields the protein CASSFRLAGVGEQFF. The chain links TRBV5-1 to TRBJ2-1; 12 bases fit TRBD2. CDR3 length: 15 residues. V was clipped by 2 bases and J by 9 bases; unmatched bases: 6. Germline CDR1 reads SGHRS; CDR2 reads YFSETQ. The full variable domain, its missing parts supplied by reference TRBV5-1 and TRBJ2-1, is KAGVTQTPRYLIKTRGQQVTLSCSPISGHRSVSWYQQTPGQGLQFLFEYFSETQRNKGNFPGRFSGRQFSNSRSEMNVSTLELGDSALYLCASSFRLAGVGEQFFGPGTRLTVL.

This chain links TRBV5-5 with TRBJ2-1, with 10 bases matching TRBD2. The ends lost 2 bases at V and 10 bases at J; junction bases unmatched: 12. This CDR3 has 16 residues. Germline CDR1 is SGHKS and CDR2 is YYEKEE (reference sequence). The CDR3 DNA sequence: TGTGCCAGCAGCTTCTCAGGGCTAGCGGGAGACAGGGAGCAGTTCTTC. Translation gives CASSFSGLAGDREQFF. The whole variable domain, filled in from reference TRBV5-5 and TRBJ2-1, reads DAGVTQSPTHLIKTRGQQVTLRCSPISGHKSVSWYQQVLGQGPQFIFQYYEKEERGRGNFPDRFSARQFPNYSSELNVNALLLGDSALYLCASSFSGLAGDREQFFGPGTRLTVL.

The chain couples TRBV20-1 to TRBJ2-3, with a weak D call TRBD2 (6 bases). This CDR3 comprises 15 residues. Germline CDR1 reads DFQATT; CDR2 reads SNEGSKA (reference sequence). Trimming removed 3 bases from V and 0 bases from J, with 13 bases in between. The CDR3 nucleotides are TGCAGTGCTAGGGGTAGCGGCACTAGCACAGATACGCAGTATTTT. This sequence encodes CSARGSGTSTDTQYF.

This clonotype was counted a few times. The genes are TRBV7-9 and TRBJ2-4; 9 bases are a match to TRBD1. Germline-derived CDR1 and CDR2 are SEHNR and FQNEAQ (reference sequence). This CDR3 spans 14 amino acids. After removal of 4 bases from V and 6 bases from J, the junction contained 4 bases not matched to a gene. Here the CDR3 DNA reads TGTGCCAGCAGCTCCGGGACAGGGATAAACATTCAGTACTTC. Translated, it gives CASSSGTGINIQYF.

In this sample, this clonotype turned up many times. The chain employs TRBV9 and TRBJ1-1, with unresolved D. This CDR3 contains 14 residues. The germline V gene has CDR1 SGDLS and CDR2 YYNGEE. Trimming removed 0 bases from V and 0 bases from J, with 6 bases in between. Here the CDR3 reads CASSVAGMNTEAFF. The CDR3 DNA sequence: TGTGCCAGCAGCGTAGCAGGAATGAACACTGAAGCTTTCTTT.

This clonotype came up many times. CDR3 nucleotide sequence: TGTGCCAGCCGGACTAGCGTTATCACCGGGGAGCTGTTTTTT. This codes for CASRTSVITGELFF. The V and J genes are TRBV2 and TRBJ2-2; 9 bases align to TRBD2. Per germline, CDR1 SNHLY and CDR2 FYNNEI. The CDR3 spans 14 residues. V trimming: 8 bases; J trimming: 4 bases; junction bases outside the gene matches: 5. Variable domain in full (rest from reference TRBV2 and TRBJ2-2): EPEVTQTPSHQVTQMGQEVILRCVPISNHLYFYWYRQILGQKVEFLVSFYNNEISEKSEIFDDQFSVERPDGSNFTLKIRSTKLEDSAMYFCASRTSVITGELFFGEGSRLTVL.

J is TRBJ1-3 and V is TRBV29-1, with D unclear. Trimming cost V 7 bases and J 0 bases, with 10 bases left between them. The V gene's germline CDR1 is SQVTM and CDR2 ANQGSEA. The CDR3 spans 13 residues. CDR3 bases: TGCAGCGCCGCTGGTTCCTCTGGAAACACCATATATTTT. Its translation is CSAAGSSGNTIYF.

V usage is TRBV19 and J usage is TRBJ1-1; 9 bases align to TRBD1. The V gene end was trimmed by 6 bases and the J gene end by 4 bases; junction bases not matched to a gene: 6. The CDR3 covers 14 residues. Germline-derived CDR1 and CDR2 are LNHDA and SQIVND (reference sequence). CDR3 DNA: TGTGCCAGTAGCCAACAGGGGGCTGGCACTGAAGCTTTCTTT. Residues: CASSQQGAGTEAFF.

This clonotype was detected a few times. This rearrangement joins TRBV2 to TRBJ2-3; 7 nucleotides align to TRBD2. Germline V gene sequence: CDR1 SNHLY, CDR2 FYNNEI. The CDR3 runs to 13 residues. V was pared by 5 bases and J by 7 bases, with 6 bases of the junction left unmatched. CDR3 in amino acids: CASSREAGNTQYF. The CDR3 DNA reads TGTGCCAGCAGTCGGGAAGCGGGGAATACGCAGTATTTT. Using reference TRBV2 and TRBJ2-3 for the parts outside the CDR3, the full variable domain is EPEVTQTPSHQVTQMGQEVILRCVPISNHLYFYWYRQILGQKVEFLVSFYNNEISEKSEIFDDQFSVERPDGSNFTLKIRSTKLEDSAMYFCASSREAGNTQYFGPGTRLTVL.

In its sample, this clonotype was seen many times. The rearrangement joins TRBV20-1 to TRBJ1-1; D is possibly TRBD1 (5 bases). This CDR3 comprises 12 residues. V lost 6 bases, J lost 1 base, and 9 bases lay in between. CDR1 and CDR2 (germline): DFQATT, SNEGSKA (reference sequence). The CDR3 region is CSATDRNTEAFF. As DNA, the CDR3 is TGCAGTGCAACAGACAGGAACACTGAAGCTTTCTTT.

The chain couples TRBV6-1 to TRBJ1-5; no reliable D call. The CDR3 extends over 15 amino acids. With 0 bases removed from V and 1 base from J, the gap between germline ends came to 7 bases. Germline V lookup: CDR1 MNHNS, CDR2 SASEGT. The CDR3 DNA reads as TGTGCCAGCAGTGAAGCGCTTAACAGCAATCAGCCCCAGCATTTT. Translated, it gives CASSEALNSNQPQHF.

There are many counts of this clonotype. CDR3 in amino acids: CSARGTQTPYEQYF. CDR3 bases: TGCAGTGCTAGAGGGACCCAAACTCCCTACGAGCAGTACTTC. This sequence joins TRBV20-1 and TRBJ2-7; D not certain. Looked up from germline, CDR1 is DFQATT and CDR2 is SNEGSKA (reference sequence). V was trimmed by 1 base and J by 2 bases, leaving 12 bases between them. The CDR3 extends over 14 amino acids.

The chain recombines TRBV29-1 with TRBJ2-7; D gene ambiguous. Trimming left V 6 bases short and J 0 bases short, with 21 bases between. CDR1 is SQVTM, CDR2 ANQGSEA, per germline. The CDR3 length is 16 residues. The DNA for the CDR3 is TGCAGCGTGGCAGATTCCACGTCGGTGAGCTCCTACGAGCAGTACTTC. It yields the protein CSVADSTSVSSYEQYF.

The rearrangement joins TRBV7-8 to TRBJ2-7, with 7 bases fitting TRBD1. The junction had 7 bases not matched to a gene; V was cut back by 3 bases and J by 2 bases. Germline-derived CDR1 and CDR2 are SGHVS and FQNEAQ. The CDR3 is 15 residues long. In DNA form, the CDR3 reads TGTGCCAGCAGCTTCACAGGGGTTTTGGCCTACGAGCAGTACTTC. It translates to CASSFTGVLAYEQYF.

The chain joins TRBV30 to TRBJ1-1; no clear D. CDR3 length: 13 residues. V was clipped by 4 bases and J by 0 bases, with 9 bases between them. CDR1 and CDR2 from the germline V gene are GTSNPN and SVGIG (reference sequence). CDR3 residues: CAWMKGMNTEAFF. The CDR3 nucleotides are TGTGCCTGGATGAAAGGGATGAACACTGAAGCTTTCTTT.

At least ten counts were recorded for this clonotype. The chain employs TRBV12-3 or TRBV12-4 and TRBJ1-6; TRBD1 matches at 7 bases. Unmatched junction bases numbered 6, after V lost 6 bases and J lost 7 bases. The CDR3 is 14 residues long. The chain's CDR3 is CASSQRQGNSPLHF. In nucleotides, the CDR3 is TGTGCCAGCAGCCAACGACAGGGAAATTCACCCCTCCACTTT.

In this sample, this clonotype turned up a few times. V is TRBV3-1 and J is TRBJ1-4, with D unclear. V lost 0 bases to trimming and J lost 14 bases, with 13 bases between them. In germline, CDR1 is LGHDT, CDR2 YNNKEL (reference sequence). The CDR3 extends over 13 amino acids. CDR3 nucleotide sequence: TGTGCCAGCAGCCAAGATGGGCCAGCCAGCCTGTTTTTT. Translation gives CASSQDGPASLFF. The complete variable domain, with remaining parts taken from reference TRBV3-1 and TRBJ1-4, reads DTAVSQTPKYLVTQMGNDKSIKCEQNLGHDTMYWYKQDSKKFLKIMFSYNNKELIINETVPNRFSPKSPDKAHLNLHINSLELGDSAVYFCASSQDGPASLFFGSGTQLSVL.

V gene TRBV28 combines with J gene TRBJ1-1; D gene ambiguous. The V gene's germline CDR1 is MDHEN and CDR2 SYDVKM. Trimming pared 5 bases from V and 0 bases from J, leaving 10 bases between. The CDR3 totals 14 residues. DNA for the CDR3: TGTGCCAGCAGTCCCCCGAGTATGAACACTGAAGCTTTCTTT. Translated, it gives CASSPPSMNTEAFF.

This clonotype was picked up a small number of times. The chain couples TRBV29-1 to TRBJ2-6, with D possibly being TRBD2 (6 bases). Germline CDR1 SQVTM, CDR2 ANQGSEA. CDR3 length equals 17 residues. The V and J ends lost 2 bases and 2 bases respectively, with 16 bases between them. CDR3 coding DNA: TGCAGCGTTGAATCTGCGGGGCAGACAACTGGGGCCAACGTCCTGACTTTC. Translation: CSVESAGQTTGANVLTF.

This clonotype was seen many times. The chain recombines TRBV10-3 with TRBJ1-2; D ambiguous. The CDR3 is 12 amino acids. In germline, CDR1 is ENHRY, CDR2 SYGVKD. The V gene lost 2 bases and the J gene lost 3 bases, with 4 bases spanning the gap. CDR3 region: CAISEGDYGYTF. Written as DNA, the CDR3 is TGTGCCATCAGTGAGGGGGACTATGGCTACACCTTC.

This clonotype has only a few counts. The chain links TRBV5-1 to TRBJ1-2; 9 nucleotides agree with TRBD1. The junction had 8 bases not matched to a gene; V was cut back by 4 bases and J by 7 bases. Germline CDR1 and CDR2: SGHRS and YFSETQ. There are 14 residues in the CDR3. CDR3: CASSEGQGRGGYTF. The CDR3, as DNA: TGCGCCAGCAGCGAGGGACAGGGCAGGGGTGGCTACACCTTC.

The V and J genes are TRBV20-1 and TRBJ1-3; no clear D gene. The V gene lost 0 bases and the J gene lost 0 bases, with 18 bases spanning the gap. Germline loops: CDR1 DFQATT, CDR2 SNEGSKA (reference sequence). There are 18 residues in the CDR3. CDR3 nucleotide sequence: TGCAGTGCTAGAGAACCCACCTCGGGAACCGTCTCTGGAAACACCATATATTTT. Its translation: CSAREPTSGTVSGNTIYF.

This clonotype was found many times. The CDR3 DNA reads TGTGCCACCAGCAGAGAAAGGACAGGGAATCTGGGCGGGGAGCTGTTTTTT. Its protein is CATSRERTGNLGGELFF. The V call is TRBV15, the J call TRBJ2-2; 8 bases are shared with TRBD1. CDR3 length: 17 amino acids. Germline CDR1 is LNHNV and CDR2 is YYDKDF (reference sequence). V lost 0 bases and J lost 7; bases outside the gene matches: 10. Based on the CDR3 plus reference TRBV15 and TRBJ2-2, the full variable domain is DAMVIQNPRYQVTQFGKPVTLSCSQTLNHNVMYWYQQKSSQAPKLLFHYYDKDFNNEADTPDNFQSRRPNTSFCFLDIRSPGLGDTAMYLCATSRERTGNLGGELFFGEGSRLTVL.

This clonotype has at least ten counts. The rearrangement links TRBV6-1 to TRBJ1-2; 8 nucleotides line up with TRBD1. From germline, CDR1 is MNHNS and CDR2 SASEGT. J lost 0 bases, V lost 7 bases, and 7 bases had no gene match. This CDR3 has 15 residues. The chain's CDR3 is CASTHRGQANYGYTF. The CDR3 DNA reads TGTGCCAGCACCCATCGGGGACAGGCTAACTATGGCTACACCTTC.

There are many counts of this clonotype. The J gene is TRBJ2-6, the V gene TRBV29-1; D unresolved. The CDR3 is 13 residues long. The germline V gene has CDR1 SQVTM and CDR2 ANQGSEA. V was cut by 3 bases and J by 1 base, with 4 bases left in between. CDR3 region: CSVEVSGANVLTF. Written as DNA, the CDR3 is TGCAGCGTTGAGGTATCTGGGGCCAACGTCCTGACTTTC.